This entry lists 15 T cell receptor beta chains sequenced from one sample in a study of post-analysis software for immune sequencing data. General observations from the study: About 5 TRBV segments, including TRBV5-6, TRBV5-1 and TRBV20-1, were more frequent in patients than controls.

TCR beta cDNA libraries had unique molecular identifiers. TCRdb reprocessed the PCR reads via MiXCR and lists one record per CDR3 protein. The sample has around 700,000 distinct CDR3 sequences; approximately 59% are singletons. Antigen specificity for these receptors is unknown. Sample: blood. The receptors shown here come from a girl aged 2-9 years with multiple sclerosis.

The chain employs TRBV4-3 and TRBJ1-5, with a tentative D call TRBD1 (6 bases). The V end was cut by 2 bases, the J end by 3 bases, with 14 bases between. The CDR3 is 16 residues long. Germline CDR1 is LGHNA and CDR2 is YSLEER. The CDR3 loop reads CASSQSQAGDNQPQHF. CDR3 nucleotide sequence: TGCGCCAGCAGCCAATCTCAGGCAGGGGACAATCAGCCCCAGCATTTT.

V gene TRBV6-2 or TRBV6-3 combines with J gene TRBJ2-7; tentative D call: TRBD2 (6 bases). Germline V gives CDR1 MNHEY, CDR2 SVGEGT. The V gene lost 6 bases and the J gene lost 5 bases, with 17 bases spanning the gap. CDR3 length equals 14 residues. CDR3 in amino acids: CASSLTRVTNEQYF. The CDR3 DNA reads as TGTGCCAGCAGCCTGACTAGGGTGACGAACGAGCAGTACTTC.

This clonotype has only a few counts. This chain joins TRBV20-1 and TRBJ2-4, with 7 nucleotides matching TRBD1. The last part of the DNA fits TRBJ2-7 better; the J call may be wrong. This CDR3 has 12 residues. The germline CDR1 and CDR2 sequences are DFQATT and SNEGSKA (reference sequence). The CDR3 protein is CSARDGTAEQYF. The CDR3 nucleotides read TGCAGTGCTAGAGATGGGACAGCCGAGCAGTACTTC.

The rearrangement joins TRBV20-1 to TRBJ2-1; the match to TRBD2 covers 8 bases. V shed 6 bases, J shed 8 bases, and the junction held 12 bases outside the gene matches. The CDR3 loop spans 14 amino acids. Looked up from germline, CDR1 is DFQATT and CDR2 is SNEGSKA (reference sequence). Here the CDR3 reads CSAIWGGRLDEQFF. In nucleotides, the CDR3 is TGCAGTGCAATCTGGGGCGGGAGGCTGGATGAGCAGTTCTTC.

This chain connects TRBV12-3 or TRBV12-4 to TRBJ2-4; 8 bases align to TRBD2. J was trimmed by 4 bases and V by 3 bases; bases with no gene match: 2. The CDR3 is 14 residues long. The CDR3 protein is CASSFLAGKNIQYF. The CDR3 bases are TGTGCCAGCAGTTTTTTAGCGGGGAAAAACATTCAGTACTTC.

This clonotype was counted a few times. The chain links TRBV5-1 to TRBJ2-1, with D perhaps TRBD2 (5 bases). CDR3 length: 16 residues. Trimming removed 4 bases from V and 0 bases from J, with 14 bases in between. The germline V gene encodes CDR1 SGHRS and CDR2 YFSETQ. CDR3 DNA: TGCGCCAGCAGCCCGGTACTTGGGAGCTCCTACAATGAGCAGTTCTTC. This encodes CASSPVLGSSYNEQFF.

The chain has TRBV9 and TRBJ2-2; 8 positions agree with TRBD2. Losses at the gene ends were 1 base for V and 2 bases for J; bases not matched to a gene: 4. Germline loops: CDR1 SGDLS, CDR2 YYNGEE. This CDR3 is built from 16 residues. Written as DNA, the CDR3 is TGTGCCAGCAGCGTAAACAGCGGGAGCAACACCGGGGAGCTGTTTTTT. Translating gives CASSVNSGSNTGELFF.

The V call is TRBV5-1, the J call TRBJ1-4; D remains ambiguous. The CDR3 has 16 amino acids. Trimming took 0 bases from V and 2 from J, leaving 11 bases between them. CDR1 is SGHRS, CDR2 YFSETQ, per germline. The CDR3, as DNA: TGCGCCAGCAGCTTGGGGACTGGACGGACTAATGAAAAACTGTTTTTT. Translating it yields CASSLGTGRTNEKLFF.

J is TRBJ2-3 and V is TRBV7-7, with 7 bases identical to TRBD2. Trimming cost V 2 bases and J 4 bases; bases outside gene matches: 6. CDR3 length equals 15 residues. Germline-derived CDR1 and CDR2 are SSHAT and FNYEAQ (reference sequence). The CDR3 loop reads CASSLRAGSADTQYF. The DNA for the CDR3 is TGTGCCAGCAGCTTACGAGCGGGATCGGCAGATACGCAGTATTTT.

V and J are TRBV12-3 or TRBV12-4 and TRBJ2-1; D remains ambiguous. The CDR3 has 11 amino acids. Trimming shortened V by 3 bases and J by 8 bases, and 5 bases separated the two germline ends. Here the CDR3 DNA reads TGTGCCAGCAGTTTCGCCCATGAGCAGTTCTTC. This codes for CASSFAHEQFF.

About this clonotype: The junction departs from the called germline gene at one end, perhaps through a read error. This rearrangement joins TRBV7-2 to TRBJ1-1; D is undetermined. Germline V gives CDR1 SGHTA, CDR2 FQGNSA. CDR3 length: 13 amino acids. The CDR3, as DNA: TGTGCCGGCAGCTTAGCGGTTCACACTGAAGCTTTCTTT. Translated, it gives CAGSLAVHTEAFF.

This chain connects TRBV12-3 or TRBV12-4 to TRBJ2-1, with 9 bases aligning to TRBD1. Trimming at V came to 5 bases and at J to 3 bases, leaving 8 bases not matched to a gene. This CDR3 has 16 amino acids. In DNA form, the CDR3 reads TGTGCCAGCAGTCCCTGGGACAGGGTTATCTACAATGAGCAGTTCTTC. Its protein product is CASSPWDRVIYNEQFF.

This chain's CDR3 is CASSPTAGGSTDTQYF. CDR3 bases: TGTGCCAGCAGCCCGACGGCGGGGGGGTCCACAGATACGCAGTATTTT. This chain links TRBV4-2 with TRBJ2-3; 9 bases line up with TRBD2. Germline CDR1 and CDR2: LGHNA and YNFKEQ. The CDR3 totals 16 residues. V shed 4 bases, J shed 2 bases, and the junction held 7 bases outside the gene matches.

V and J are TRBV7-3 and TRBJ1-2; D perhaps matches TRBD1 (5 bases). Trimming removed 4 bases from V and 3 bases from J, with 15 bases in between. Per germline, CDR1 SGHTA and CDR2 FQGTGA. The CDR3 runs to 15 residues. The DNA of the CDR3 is TGTGCCAGCAGCTATGACAGCTCGGGATACTATGGCTACACCTTC. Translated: CASSYDSSGYYGYTF.

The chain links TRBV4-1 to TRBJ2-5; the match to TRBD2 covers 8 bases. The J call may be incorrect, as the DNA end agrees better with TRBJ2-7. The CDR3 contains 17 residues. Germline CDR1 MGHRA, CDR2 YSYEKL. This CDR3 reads CASSQDGSGGVGYEQYF. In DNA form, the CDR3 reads TGCGCCAGCAGCCAAGATGGATCGGGAGGGGTGGGGTACGAGCAGTACTTC.